Listed here are 21 T cell receptor beta chains from one sample, sequenced in a study of cytomegalovirus exposure and HLA in healthy donors. PCR involved 60 Vbeta and 13 Jbeta primers. The protocol was immunoSEQ multiplex PCR, while the TCRdb copy is restricted to in-frame clones and leaves out a portion. The sample lists 100,000 to 130,000 clones; about three quarters were seen once. Source material: PBMCs. Receptors were obtained from a man younger than 40 in good health and CMV-seronegative.

The CDR3 region is CSVEYVGETQYF. The CDR3 DNA is TGCAGCGTTGAGTACGTCGGGGAGACCCAGTACTTC. The chain carries TRBV29-1 and TRBJ2-5; D is undetermined. Trimming shortened V by 3 bases and J by 5 bases, and 10 bases separated the two germline ends. The CDR3 extends over 12 amino acids. Germline V lookup: CDR1 SQVTM, CDR2 ANQGSEA.

The chain is built from TRBV6-5 and TRBJ2-5, with TRBD1 matching over 9 bases. This CDR3 is 13 amino acids long. Losses at the gene ends were 6 bases for V and 3 bases for J; bases not matched to a gene: 2. In germline, CDR1 is MNHEY, CDR2 SVGAGI. The CDR3 region is CASRGDREETQYF. The CDR3 bases are TGTGCCAGCAGGGGGGACAGGGAAGAGACCCAGTACTTC.

A remark on this clone: A read error may produce the germline difference seen at one junction end. The same CDR3 is also encoded by other DNA sequences in this sample. V usage is TRBV7-9 and J usage is TRBJ1-6, with a tentative D call TRBD1 (5 bases). The CDR3 is made up of 15 amino acids. Germline V gene data show CDR1 as SEHNR and CDR2 as FQNEAQ (reference sequence). DNA of the CDR3: TGTGCCAGCAGCTTATCAGGGCAGGGTAATTCGCCCCTCCACTTT. Its protein product is CASSLSGQGNSPLHF.

V and J are TRBV7-9 and TRBJ1-1, with D maybe TRBD1 (6 bases). Germline assignment: CDR1 SEHNR and CDR2 FQNEAQ (reference sequence). V lost 1 base and J lost 3, with 15 bases in between. The CDR3 runs 16 residues. The CDR3 bases are TGTGCCAGCAGCTTAGATTATCGGGGGGCAGACACTGAAGCTTTCTTT. Translating it yields CASSLDYRGADTEAFF. Drawing the rest from reference TRBV7-9 and TRBJ1-1, the complete variable domain is DTGVSQNPRHKITKRGQNVTFRCDPISEHNRLYWYRQTLGQGPEFLTYFQNEAQLEKSRLLSDRFSAERPKGSFSTLEIQRTEQGDSAMYLCASSLDYRGADTEAFFGQGTRLTVV.

The chain uses TRBV5-1 and TRBJ2-7; 10 bases match TRBD1. The V and J ends lost 4 bases and 7 bases, in that order; junction bases with no gene match: 8. This CDR3 contains 14 residues. In germline, CDR1 is SGHRS, CDR2 YFSETQ. The CDR3 spells CASSRGQGSFEQYF. The CDR3 bases are TGCGCCAGCAGCAGGGGACAGGGGTCGTTTGAGCAGTACTTC.

This clone is a singleton in its sample. This chain connects TRBV29-1 to TRBJ2-1; D is unresolved. This CDR3 region has 11 residues. The V gene's germline CDR1 is SQVTM and CDR2 ANQGSEA. The V gene lost 4 bases and the J gene lost 6 bases, with 7 bases spanning the gap. The CDR3, as DNA: TGCAGCGTTGGGTCAGTCAATGAGCAGTTCTTC. Translating it yields CSVGSVNEQFF.

The V gene is TRBV7-8, the J gene TRBJ2-2; no reliable D call. V was clipped by 4 bases and J by 1 base, with 10 bases between them. The germline V gene has CDR1 SGHVS and CDR2 FQNEAQ. The CDR3 runs to 15 residues. CDR3 bases: TGTGCCAGCAGCTATCTGTCCGGGAACACCGGGGAGCTGTTTTTT. The encoded protein is CASSYLSGNTGELFF.

CDR3 residues: CATSRDRGPGEQYF. CDR3 nucleotide sequence: TGTGCCACCAGCCGGGACAGGGGTCCTGGCGAGCAGTACTTC. J is TRBJ2-7 and V is TRBV15; 10 bases match TRBD1. The germline CDR1 and CDR2 sequences are LNHNV and YYDKDF (reference sequence). The V gene end was trimmed by 5 bases and the J gene end by 6 bases; junction bases not matched to a gene: 7. CDR3 length equals 14 residues.

This chain uses TRBV5-1 with TRBJ2-5; the match to TRBD2 covers 7 bases. Trimming at V came to 2 bases and at J to 2 bases, leaving 9 bases not matched to a gene. Germline CDR1 is SGHRS and CDR2 is YFSETQ. The CDR3 is made up of 16 amino acids. The CDR3 loop reads CASSFGGGVGQETQYF. Here the CDR3 DNA reads TGCGCCAGCAGCTTTGGGGGGGGTGTCGGGCAAGAGACCCAGTACTTC.

This chain connects TRBV28 to TRBJ1-1, with unresolved D. The CDR3 extends over 13 amino acids. The V end was cut by 10 bases, the J end by 0 bases, with 12 bases between. Germline CDR1 and CDR2: MDHEN and SYDVKM. The CDR3 reads CATFSYLNTEAFF. CDR3 sequence (DNA): TGTGCCACCTTTTCGTATTTGAACACTGAAGCTTTCTTT.

The sample holds a few counts of this clone. The chain joins TRBV6-5 to TRBJ2-1; 8 bases align to TRBD2. V lost 2 bases and J lost 5; bases outside the gene matches: 8. CDR1 and CDR2 (germline): MNHEY, SVGAGI. The CDR3 is 16 amino acids. The CDR3: CASSYRRGGRDNEQFF. The CDR3 DNA follows: TGTGCCAGCAGTTACCGACGGGGGGGCCGGGACAATGAGCAGTTCTTC.

The chain joins TRBV6-1 to TRBJ2-2, with D perhaps matching TRBD1 (6 bases). Germline loops: CDR1 MNHNS, CDR2 SASEGT. CDR3 length: 16 amino acids. V lost 2 bases, J lost 2 bases, and 12 bases lay in between. CDR3 coding DNA: TGTGCCAGCAGTGAACTGAGAGGGGGAAACACCGGGGAGCTGTTTTTT. Amino acid sequence: CASSELRGGNTGELFF.

CDR3 amino acids: CASRGTGGWLNEQFF. In DNA form, the CDR3 reads TGTGCCAGCAGGGGGACAGGGGGCTGGCTCAATGAGCAGTTCTTC. The chain has TRBV6-5 and TRBJ2-1; 12 bases align to TRBD1. Germline V CDR1 and CDR2: MNHEY, SVGAGI. V trimming: 6 bases; J trimming: 6 bases; junction bases outside the gene matches: 6. This CDR3 contains 15 residues.

The chain has TRBV6-1 and TRBJ2-2; TRBD2 agrees at 7 bases. Trimming removed 7 bases from V and 6 bases from J; junction bases left unmatched: 11. The CDR3 has 15 amino acids. Germline V gives CDR1 MNHNS, CDR2 SASEGT. The CDR3 sequence: CASISVLALAGELFF. DNA of the CDR3: TGTGCCAGCATTTCCGTACTAGCGCTTGCCGGGGAGCTGTTTTTT.

The genes are TRBV6-6 and TRBJ2-3; D is possibly TRBD2 (5 bases). The germline V gene encodes CDR1 MNHNY and CDR2 SVGAGI (reference sequence). V lost 2 bases and J 5 bases, leaving 8 bases between the germline ends. The CDR3 extends over 13 amino acids. The CDR3 loop is CASSYGSLDTQYF. The CDR3, as DNA: TGTGCCAGCAGTTACGGGAGTCTAGATACGCAGTATTTT.

Only a few counts were recorded for this clone. The chain uses TRBV10-3 and TRBJ2-3; 9 nucleotides match TRBD1. V lost 3 bases and J lost 4; bases outside the gene matches: 2. Germline assignment: CDR1 ENHRY and CDR2 SYGVKD. CDR3 length equals 14 residues. In nucleotides, the CDR3 is TGTGCCATCAGTGATACAGGGGGCGCAGATACGCAGTATTTT. This gives the protein CAISDTGGADTQYF.

J is TRBJ2-3 and V is TRBV7-9; 9 bases line up with TRBD2. This CDR3 comprises 18 residues. V gave up 3 bases and J gave up 6 bases; unmatched junction bases: 16. The germline V gene has CDR1 SEHNR and CDR2 FQNEAQ (reference sequence). The CDR3 loop is CASSLDLLAGRKGDTQYF. The CDR3 DNA is TGTGCCAGCAGCTTGGATCTTCTAGCGGGGCGTAAAGGGGATACGCAGTATTTT.

The rearrangement links TRBV14 to TRBJ2-1, with D perhaps matching TRBD2 (6 bases). CDR1 is SGHDN and CDR2 is FVKESK in the germline V gene. CDR3 size: 11 residues. V was clipped by 6 bases and J by 7 bases, with 7 bases between them. CDR3 sequence reads: CASRRENEQFF. Here the CDR3 DNA reads TGTGCCAGCAGACGGGAGAATGAGCAGTTCTTC.

The chain combines TRBV2 with TRBJ2-4, with TRBD2 matching over 8 bases. Germline-derived CDR1 and CDR2 are SNHLY and FYNNEI. V shed 0 bases and J 1 base; nucleotides not matched to a gene: 2. The CDR3 extends over 16 amino acids. The CDR3 region is CASSEASSGAKNIQYF. The CDR3 coding sequence is TGTGCCAGCAGTGAAGCCTCTAGCGGGGCCAAAAACATTCAGTACTTC. The full variable domain, rest sourced from reference TRBV2 and TRBJ2-4, is EPEVTQTPSHQVTQMGQEVILRCVPISNHLYFYWYRQILGQKVEFLVSFYNNEISEKSEIFDDQFSVERPDGSNFTLKIRSTKLEDSAMYFCASSEASSGAKNIQYFGAGTRLSVL.

J is TRBJ1-5 and V is TRBV21-1; the table's D call, TRBD1, has no DNA check behind it. TRBV21-1 is a known pseudogene. The CDR3 has 16 amino acids. This CDR3 reads CASSKHTEHSNQPQHF. DNA of the CDR3: TGTGCCAGCAGCAAACATACAGAGCATAGCAATCAGCCCCAGCATTTT.

This clone was detected only once. V and J are TRBV25-1 and TRBJ2-1; 13 positions agree with TRBD2. The CDR3 totals 16 residues. V shed 4 bases and J 5 bases; nucleotides not matched to a gene: 5. Germline V lookup: CDR1 MGHDK, CDR2 SYGVNS. This CDR3 is CASSGPTSGGNNEQFF. CDR3 coding DNA: TGTGCCAGCAGTGGCCCGACTAGCGGGGGGAACAATGAGCAGTTCTTC.